These 3 T cell receptor beta chains were sequenced from one sample in a study of response to subunit inactivated influenza vaccine (dated by TCRdb to the late 2010s). Library creation used RT-PCR. Sequencing used an Illumina HiSeq 2500. Through fastp at Q25 and MiXCR, TCRdb rebuilt clones from the public reads, retaining in-frame beta chains. Duplicate CDR3 protein sequences are folded into a single record with the most common DNA and genes. Within this sample are over 800,000 distinct CDR3 sequences, with approximately 22% of them counted one time only. The top ten clones comprise roughly 10% of the sample. This specimen was PBMCs from blood, taken more than 4 days after vaccination. The receptors here all came from a man aged 50 or older who received an inactivated influenza vaccine. Donor details come from another sample of the same person, matched by shared clones.

This clonotype has a handful of counts. V gene TRBV10-3 combines with J gene TRBJ2-3; D is uncertain. Trimming shortened V by 8 bases and J by 6 bases, and 12 bases separated the two germline ends. The germline gives CDR1 ENHRY, CDR2 SYGVKD. This CDR3 has 12 residues. The CDR3 coding sequence is TGTGCCATCGCCCGACTCGAGGATACGCAGTATTTT. This translates into CAIARLEDTQYF.

V and J are TRBV10-3 and TRBJ2-7; D is possibly TRBD2 (6 bases). The germline gives CDR1 ENHRY, CDR2 SYGVKD. The CDR3 is 14 amino acids. The germline V and J ends were trimmed by 6 bases and 3 bases, with 15 bases remaining between them. Here the CDR3 reads CAISQGGRGYEQYF. Written as DNA, the CDR3 is TGTGCCATCAGCCAGGGAGGCCGTGGCTACGAGCAGTACTTC.

V usage is TRBV28 and J usage is TRBJ1-5; the D is unclear. This CDR3 is 12 amino acids long. V lost 8 bases, J lost 5 bases, and 10 bases lay in between. Germline V lookup: CDR1 MDHEN, CDR2 SYDVKM. This CDR3 reads CASQAEYQPQHF. The CDR3 nucleotides are TGTGCCAGCCAAGCGGAGTATCAGCCCCAGCATTTT.